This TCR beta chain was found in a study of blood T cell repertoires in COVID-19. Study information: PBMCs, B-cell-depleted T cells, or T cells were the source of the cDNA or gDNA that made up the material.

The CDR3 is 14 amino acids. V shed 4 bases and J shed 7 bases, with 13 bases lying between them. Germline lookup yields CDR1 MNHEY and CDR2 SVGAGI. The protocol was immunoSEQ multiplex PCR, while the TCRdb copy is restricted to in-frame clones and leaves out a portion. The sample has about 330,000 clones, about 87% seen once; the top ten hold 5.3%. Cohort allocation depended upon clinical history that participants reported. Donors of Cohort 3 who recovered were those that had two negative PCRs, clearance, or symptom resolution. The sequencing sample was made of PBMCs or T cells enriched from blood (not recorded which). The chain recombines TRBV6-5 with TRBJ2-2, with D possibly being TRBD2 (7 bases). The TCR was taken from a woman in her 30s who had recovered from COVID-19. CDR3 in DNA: TGTGCCAGCAGTTTAGGGGGGGCTGGCGGGGAGCTGTTTTTT. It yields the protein CASSLGGAGGELFF.